This T cell receptor (beta chain) derives from a study of T cells in Graves' hyperthyroidism and ophthalmopathy. General observations from the study: Ophthalmopathy was model-predicted a median about 6.9 months pre-onset. From stable hyperthyroidism, ophthalmopathy was separated by a 13 V-J model.

V was trimmed by 1 base and J by 6 bases, leaving 13 bases between them. The CDR3 covers 15 residues. Germline CDR1 reads SGHTA; CDR2 reads FQGNSA. RNA transcripts provided the source from which TCR beta CDR3 regions were amplified. The TCR CDR3 was amplified in a first-round RT-PCR using the HTBI primer set. TCRdb re-called the multiplex PCR reads through MiXCR, storing one row per CDR3 protein. This table has fewer than 200,000 distinct CDR3 sequences, about 9% appearing once. This clonotype has at least ten counts. The antigen is not known. This receptor was identified in a woman in her late teens or twenties with Graves' hyperthyroidism that later progressed to Graves' ophthalmopathy. What was sequenced was blood. This chain links TRBV7-2 with TRBJ1-5, with D possibly TRBD1 on 5 matching bases. The CDR3 DNA reads as TGTGCCAGCAGCTTAGTGCCTGGGACGGGTCAGCCCCAGCATTTT. It codes for CASSLVPGTGQPQHF. Complete variable domain (other parts from reference TRBV7-2 and TRBJ1-5): GAGVSQSPSNKVTEKGKDVELRCDPISGHTALYWYRQSLGQGLEFLIYFQGNSAPDKSGLPSDRFSAERTGGSVSTLTIQRTQQEDSAVYLCASSLVPGTGQPQHFGDGTRLSIL.